Sequencing of this TCR beta chain was carried out in a study of T cell repertoires in cytomegalovirus infection. Whole-study results and caveats: HLA-C-restricted CMV-specific TCR beta clonotypes were dominant in the ex vivo response. Cumulative public TCR beta family frequency identified CMV carriers with the relevant HLA.

Per the germline V gene, CDR1 is SGHRS and CDR2 is YFSETQ. J gave up 4 bases and V 4 bases, and 14 bases lay outside the gene matches. The CDR3 extends over 17 amino acids. For this clonotype: Its antigen is not identified.

TCRdb re-analysed the reads in MiXCR, keeping a single row per CDR3 protein. The table shows fewer than 1,000,000 distinct CDR3 sequences, with approximately 31% occurring only once. Source: cultured CD8+ T cells from PBMCs, taken from culture after CMV antigen stimulation. V gene TRBV5-1 combines with J gene TRBJ1-1; 9 bases line up with TRBD1. This clonotype originated in a human donor in good health (CMV status not recorded). Some clones in this sample may be carry-over from other donors' samples. DNA for the CDR3: TGCGCCAGCAGCCTTAGGCCCGGGACAGGGAAGGGCACTGAAGCTTTCTTT. Protein product: CASSLRPGTGKGTEAFF. The full variable domain, with the rest looked up from reference TRBV5-1 and TRBJ1-1, is KAGVTQTPRYLIKTRGQQVTLSCSPISGHRSVSWYQQTPGQGLQFLFEYFSETQRNKGNFPGRFSGRQFSNSRSEMNVSTLELGDSALYLCASSLRPGTGKGTEAFFGQGTRLTVV.